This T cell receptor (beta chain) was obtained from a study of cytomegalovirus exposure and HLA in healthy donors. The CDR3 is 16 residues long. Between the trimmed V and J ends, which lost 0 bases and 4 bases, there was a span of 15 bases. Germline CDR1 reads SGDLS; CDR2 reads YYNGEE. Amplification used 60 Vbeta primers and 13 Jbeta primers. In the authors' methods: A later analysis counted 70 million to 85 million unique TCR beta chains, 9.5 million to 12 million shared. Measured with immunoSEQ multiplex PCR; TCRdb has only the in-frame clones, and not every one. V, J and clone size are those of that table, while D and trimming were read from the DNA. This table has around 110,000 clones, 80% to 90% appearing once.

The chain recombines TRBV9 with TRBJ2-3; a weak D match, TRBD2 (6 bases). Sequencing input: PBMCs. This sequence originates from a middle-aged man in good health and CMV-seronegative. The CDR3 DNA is TGTGCCAGCAGCGTAGCTGGAGAGGGAGGAGCAGATACGCAGTATTTT. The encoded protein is CASSVAGEGGADTQYF.